The 17 T cell receptor beta chains reported below all come from one sample, sequenced in a study of cytomegalovirus exposure and HLA in healthy donors. The PCR contained 60 Vbeta and 13 Jbeta primers. TCRdb's copy holds only in-frame clones and misses some; the assay was immunoSEQ multiplex PCR. Among around 160,000 clones listed, 79% were seen once. Sequenced sample: PBMCs. These receptors all stem from a woman aged 40 to 50 in good health and CMV-seropositive.

V and J are TRBV18 and TRBJ1-5; D uncertain. The length of the CDR3 is 13 residues. Trimming stripped 5 bases from V and 9 bases from J, with 14 bases between. Germline-derived CDR1 and CDR2 are KGHSH and LQKENI. CDR3 residues: CASSSQSSSPQHF. In nucleotides, the CDR3 is TGTGCCAGCTCATCACAGAGCTCTTCGCCCCAGCATTTT.

This clone was seen a few times. The chain links TRBV5-1 to TRBJ2-5; D is possibly TRBD2 (5 bases). The V end was cut by 5 bases, the J end by 5 bases, with 10 bases between. This CDR3 has 12 amino acids. Germline V CDR1 and CDR2: SGHRS, YFSETQ. CDR3 in DNA: TGCGCCAGCAGAGGGAGCGCTGAGACCCAGTACTTC. This gives the protein CASRGSAETQYF.

V and J are TRBV5-1 and TRBJ2-3; 12 nucleotides agree with TRBD2. Germline V gene data show CDR1 as SGHRS and CDR2 as YFSETQ. V gave up 2 bases and J gave up 7 bases; unmatched junction bases: 2. The CDR3 consists of 14 residues. CDR3 in amino acids: CASSFGLAGYTQYF. CDR3 coding DNA: TGCGCCAGCAGCTTTGGACTAGCGGGATATACGCAGTATTTT. Full variable domain (remainder filled in from reference TRBV5-1 and TRBJ2-3): KAGVTQTPRYLIKTRGQQVTLSCSPISGHRSVSWYQQTPGQGLQFLFEYFSETQRNKGNFPGRFSGRQFSNSRSEMNVSTLELGDSALYLCASSFGLAGYTQYFGPGTRLTVL.

This rearrangement joins TRBV4-2 to TRBJ2-2, with D perhaps TRBD2 (6 bases). Per germline, CDR1 LGHNA and CDR2 YNFKEQ. V lost 4 bases, J lost 0 bases, and 12 bases lay in between. The CDR3 spans 16 residues. In nucleotides, the CDR3 is TGTGCCAGCAGCCCGAGGACTATCTCGAACACCGGGGAGCTGTTTTTT. Amino acid sequence: CASSPRTISNTGELFF.

The gene calls are TRBV19 and TRBJ1-4, with a tentative D call TRBD1 (5 bases). This CDR3 has 14 amino acids. V dropped 7 bases and J dropped 7 bases, with 16 bases sitting between them. CDR1 is LNHDA and CDR2 is SQIVND in the germline V gene (reference sequence). In nucleotides, the CDR3 is TGTGCCAGTAACCTCCACCATCAGGGTGAAAAACTGTTTTTT. Translated: CASNLHHQGEKLFF.

The chain uses TRBV5-4 and TRBJ2-5; D might be TRBD1 (6 bases). The J call may be mistaken, given a closer DNA end match to TRBJ2-7. The CDR3 loop spans 15 amino acids. CDR1 is SGHNT, CDR2 YYREEE, per germline (reference sequence). The chain's CDR3 is CASSDAGQRGYEQYF. The CDR3 nucleotides are TGTGCCAGCAGCGACGCCGGACAGCGCGGCTACGAGCAGTACTTC.

This chain connects TRBV7-9 to TRBJ1-1; a possible D gene is TRBD1 (5 bases). The CDR3 runs to 12 residues. The germline CDR1 and CDR2 sequences are SEHNR and FQNEAQ (reference sequence). The V and J ends lost 6 bases and 5 bases respectively, with 10 bases between them. In DNA, the CDR3 is TGTGCCAGCAGTCAGGGAAGGACTGAAGCTTTCTTT. It codes for CASSQGRTEAFF.

This chain uses TRBV7-6 with TRBJ2-1; D remains ambiguous. The V end was cut by 1 base, the J end by 9 bases, with 7 bases between. The germline V gene encodes CDR1 SGHVS and CDR2 FNYEAQ. The CDR3 covers 12 residues. The CDR3 spells CASSLGLSEQFF. The CDR3 nucleotides read TGTGCCAGCAGCTTAGGTCTTTCTGAGCAGTTCTTC.

The gene calls are TRBV29-1 and TRBJ2-1; D call uncertain. V was shortened by 3 bases and J by 8 bases, with 8 bases between the two germline ends. Germline loops: CDR1 SQVTM, CDR2 ANQGSEA. The CDR3 runs to 11 residues. As DNA, the CDR3 is TGCAGCGTTGACGTTCTCCATGAGCAGTTCTTC. This codes for CSVDVLHEQFF.

The chain carries TRBV6-6 and TRBJ1-3; D is undetermined. V lost 6 bases and J 0 bases, leaving 9 bases between the germline ends. The V gene's germline CDR1 is MNHNY and CDR2 SVGAGI (reference sequence). CDR3 length: 14 residues. The CDR3 spells CASSPQTSGNTIYF. CDR3 sequence (DNA): TGTGCCAGCAGCCCACAGACCTCTGGAAACACCATATATTTT.

The chain couples TRBV28 to TRBJ1-6, with 7 bases identical to TRBD1. The CDR3 is 14 residues long. Germline V gives CDR1 MDHEN, CDR2 SYDVKM. Trimming removed 6 bases from V and 9 bases from J; junction bases left unmatched: 8. The CDR3 coding sequence is TGTGCCAGCAGCCCGGGACAGAGGAGTTCACCCCTCCACTTT. This translates into CASSPGQRSSPLHF.

The chain joins TRBV5-1 to TRBJ1-1, with D perhaps matching TRBD1 (6 bases). This CDR3 has 16 residues. Trimming took 2 bases from V and 0 from J, leaving 14 bases between them. Per germline, CDR1 SGHRS and CDR2 YFSETQ. The CDR3 region is CASSLEIYRVNTEAFF. CDR3 coding DNA: TGCGCCAGCAGCTTAGAGATCTACAGGGTGAACACTGAAGCTTTCTTT.

The rearrangement uses TRBV19 and TRBJ1-2, with TRBD1 identical over 7 bases. Unmatched junction bases numbered 13, after V lost 5 bases and J lost 4 bases. The length of the CDR3 is 16 residues. CDR1 is LNHDA and CDR2 is SQIVND in the germline V gene (reference sequence). This CDR3 is CASSSLAGGDSYGYTF. In DNA form, the CDR3 reads TGTGCCAGTAGTTCGTTGGCAGGGGGAGACTCCTATGGCTACACCTTC. Combining the CDR3 with reference TRBV19 and TRBJ1-2 gives the whole variable domain DGGITQSPKYLFRKEGQNVTLSCEQNLNHDAMYWYRQDPGQGLRLIYYSQIVNDFQKGDIAEGYSVSREKKESFPLTVTSAQKNPTAFYLCASSSLAGGDSYGYTFGSGTRLTVV.

The chain recombines TRBV11-1 with TRBJ1-1, with D uncertain. The CDR3 sequence is 13 residues long. The germline gives CDR1 SGHAT, CDR2 FQDESV (reference sequence). The V gene lost 3 bases and the J gene lost 6 bases, with 11 bases spanning the gap. The CDR3 protein is CASSFGERAEAFF. CDR3 nucleotides: TGTGCCAGCAGCTTCGGAGAGAGAGCTGAAGCTTTCTTT.

The chain recombines TRBV27 with TRBJ1-1; D might be TRBD1 (5 bases). Trimming took off 5 bases at V and 4 bases at J, with 14 bases between the two ends. From germline, CDR1 is MNHEY and CDR2 SMNVEV (reference sequence). There are 14 residues in the CDR3. This CDR3 is CASSLGGTSTEAFF. In nucleotides, the CDR3 is TGTGCCAGCAGTCTCGGGGGGACTAGCACTGAAGCTTTCTTT.

As for this clone: Germline and junction disagree at one end, which may indicate a read error. The sample has other DNA sequences that encode this CDR3 too. V and J are TRBV19 and TRBJ1-5; D is unresolved. The CDR3 is 13 amino acids. The germline V gene encodes CDR1 LNHDA and CDR2 SQIVND (reference sequence). CDR3 residues: CASSIGPSQPQHF. CDR3 sequence (DNA): TGTGCCAGTAGTATAGGACCTAGTCAGCCCCAGCACTTT. Filled out from reference TRBV19 and TRBJ1-5, the complete variable domain reads DGGITQSPKYLFRKEGQNVTLSCEQNLNHDAMYWYRQDPGQGLRLIYYSQIVNDFQKGDIAEGYSVSREKKESFPLTVTSAQKNPTAFYLCASSIGPSQPQHFGDGTRLSIL.

The V gene is TRBV5-1, the J gene TRBJ2-7, with 7 bases fitting TRBD2. The trim removed 7 bases at V and 0 bases at J, leaving 10 bases unmatched. The CDR3 contains 15 residues. Germline V CDR1 and CDR2: SGHRS, YFSETQ. This CDR3 is CASASTSVSSYEQYF. In nucleotides, the CDR3 is TGCGCCAGCGCCTCCACTAGCGTGAGCTCCTACGAGCAGTACTTC. The full variable domain, rest sourced from reference TRBV5-1 and TRBJ2-7, is KAGVTQTPRYLIKTRGQQVTLSCSPISGHRSVSWYQQTPGQGLQFLFEYFSETQRNKGNFPGRFSGRQFSNSRSEMNVSTLELGDSALYLCASASTSVSSYEQYFGPGTRLTVT.